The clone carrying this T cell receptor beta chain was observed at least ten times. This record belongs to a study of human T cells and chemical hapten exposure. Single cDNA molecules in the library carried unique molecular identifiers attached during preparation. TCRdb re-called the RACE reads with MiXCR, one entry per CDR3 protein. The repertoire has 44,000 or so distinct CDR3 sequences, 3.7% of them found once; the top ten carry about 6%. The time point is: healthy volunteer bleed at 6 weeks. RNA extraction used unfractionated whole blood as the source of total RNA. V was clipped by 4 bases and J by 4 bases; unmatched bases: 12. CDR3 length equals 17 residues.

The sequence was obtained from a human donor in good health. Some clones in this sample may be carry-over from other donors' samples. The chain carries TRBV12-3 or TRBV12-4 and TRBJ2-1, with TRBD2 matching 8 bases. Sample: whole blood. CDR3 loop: CASSYGLAHPLYNEQFF. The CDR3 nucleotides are TGTGCCAGCAGTTACGGACTAGCCCACCCGCTTTACAATGAGCAGTTCTTC.